The 25 T cell receptor beta chains listed next were all sequenced from one sample in a study of T cells after yellow fever vaccination. TCRdb reanalysed the 5' RACE reads using MiXCR and keeps one entry per CDR3 protein. Altogether under 550,000 distinct CDR3 sequences are present, around a fifth being singletons, with the ten largest covering about a sixth. Here the sequenced sample was PBMCs, taken 20 to 25 days after the first yellow fever vaccination. The origin of the receptors is a man younger than 35 who received the YFV17D yellow fever vaccine.

This clonotype was seen a handful of times. The chain employs TRBV11-2 and TRBJ2-7; D perhaps matches TRBD1 (5 bases). Germline V gives CDR1 SGHAT, CDR2 FQNNGV. The CDR3 loop spans 13 amino acids. V lost 4 bases and J lost 1, with 8 bases in between. CDR3 coding DNA: TGTGCCAGCAGCTCCGGACATTCCTACGAGCAGTACGTC. It is translated as CASSSGHSYEQYV.

The chain recombines TRBV7-9 with TRBJ2-3, with D perhaps TRBD1 or TRBD2 (5 bases each). The CDR3 spans 15 residues. Germline V gives CDR1 SEHNR, CDR2 FQNEAQ (reference sequence). Trimming removed 5 bases from V and 3 bases from J, with 15 bases in between. In nucleotides, the CDR3 is TGTGCCAGCAGCAGGGACCTCGAGCGGACAGATACGCAGTATTTT. The encoded protein is CASSRDLERTDTQYF.

This clonotype was seen repeatedly, ten times or more. V is TRBV5-1 and J is TRBJ2-2, with D possibly being TRBD1 or TRBD2 (5 bases each). Trimming removed 4 bases from V and 8 bases from J, with 6 bases in between. The CDR3 contains 11 residues. CDR1 and CDR2 from the germline V gene are SGHRS and YFSETQ. The CDR3 loop is CASSGGGELFF. In DNA form, the CDR3 reads TGCGCCAGCAGCGGGGGAGGGGAGCTGTTTTTT.

The rearrangement links TRBV6-5 to TRBJ1-4; possibly TRBD1 for D (5 bases). Trimming stripped 3 bases from V and 10 bases from J, with 18 bases between. The V gene's germline CDR1 is MNHEY and CDR2 SVGAGI. The CDR3 extends over 15 amino acids. CDR3 DNA: TGTGCCAGCAGTTATGGAGCGGACACTCTTGGAAAACTGTTTTTT. Its protein product is CASSYGADTLGKLFF.

This clonotype has just a few counts. The V and J genes are TRBV6-2 or TRBV6-3 and TRBJ2-7; 10 nucleotides match TRBD2. Per germline, CDR1 MNHEY and CDR2 SVGEGT. With V trimmed by 2 bases and J by 4 bases, 2 bases remained unmatched. The CDR3 covers 14 residues. The CDR3 DNA reads TGTGCCAGCAGTTACGGAGCGGGGGGGTACGAGCAGTACGTC. Its translation: CASSYGAGGYEQYV.

This chain links TRBV6-2 or TRBV6-3 with TRBJ2-7; D not certain. The CDR3 covers 14 residues. From germline, CDR1 is MNHEY and CDR2 SVGEGT. The V and J ends lost 5 bases and 1 base respectively, with 12 bases between them. Here the CDR3 reads CASSQTYSSYEQYF. The CDR3 DNA reads TGTGCCAGCAGTCAAACTTACAGTTCCTACGAGCAGTACTTC.

The chain combines TRBV2 with TRBJ2-3, with TRBD2 identical over 8 bases. V lost 8 bases to trimming and J lost 1 base; unmatched junction nucleotides: 8. The CDR3 length is 15 residues. Germline assignment: CDR1 SNHLY and CDR2 FYNNEI. The CDR3 here is CASAPPGGRTDTQYF. Here the CDR3 DNA reads TGTGCCAGCGCACCGCCGGGGGGGCGCACAGATACGCAGTATTTT.

The chain is built from TRBV28 and TRBJ1-2; 7 nucleotides align to TRBD1. Per the germline V gene, CDR1 is MDHEN and CDR2 is SYDVKM. The CDR3 has 15 amino acids. Trimming removed 8 bases from V and 4 bases from J; junction bases left unmatched: 13. CDR3 residues: CASLSQGRGGYGYTF. For the CDR3, the DNA is TGTGCCAGCCTATCACAAGGCAGGGGGGGCTATGGCTACACCTTC.

V gene TRBV4-1 combines with J gene TRBJ2-3; 7 nucleotides align to TRBD2. Germline V gives CDR1 MGHRA, CDR2 YSYEKL. J lost 2 bases, V lost 7 bases, and 6 bases had no gene match. CDR3 size: 14 residues. As DNA, the CDR3 is TGCGCCAGCATGTCCGGGGGGTACACAGATACGCAGTATTTT. It specifies CASMSGGYTDTQYF.

This chain joins TRBV5-1 and TRBJ1-2, with D uncertain. Between the trimmed V and J ends, which lost 0 bases and 5 bases, there was a span of 8 bases. This CDR3 region has 13 residues. Germline CDR1 is SGHRS and CDR2 is YFSETQ. The CDR3 DNA reads TGCGCCAGCAGCTTGGGGGCCGGTTATGGCTACACCTTC. Amino acid sequence: CASSLGAGYGYTF.

V usage is TRBV5-4 and J usage is TRBJ2-3, with TRBD1 identical over 9 bases. V dropped 3 bases and J dropped 8; count of bases not matched to a gene: 10. This CDR3 has 15 amino acids. The germline CDR1 and CDR2 sequences are SGHNT and YYREEE (reference sequence). The CDR3 DNA follows: TGTGCCAGCAGCTCGCAACAGGGGGCGCGAGTTACGCAGTATTTT. Protein product: CASSSQQGARVTQYF.

The sample holds a few counts of this clonotype. The V gene is TRBV12-3 or TRBV12-4, the J gene TRBJ2-1; 14 bases agree with TRBD2. The ends lost 4 bases at V and 7 bases at J; junction bases unmatched: 9. This CDR3 is built from 17 residues. CDR3 region: CASSSSSTSGGGNEQFF. The CDR3 DNA reads TGTGCCAGCAGTTCCTCCTCGACTAGCGGGGGGGGTAATGAGCAGTTCTTC.

This clonotype was seen a handful of times. Here the CDR3 reads CASSQPTRHYGYTF. The CDR3 DNA reads as TGCGCCAGCAGCCAACCGACACGCCACTATGGCTACACCTTC. The V call is TRBV4-1, the J call TRBJ1-2; D gene uncertain. The CDR3 has 14 amino acids. Trimming removed 2 bases at V and 3 bases at J, with 10 bases between. Germline CDR1 and CDR2: MGHRA and YSYEKL.

The rearrangement uses TRBV12-3 or TRBV12-4 and TRBJ2-5; D is ambiguous. V lost 2 bases, J lost 7 bases, and 5 bases lay in between. CDR3 size: 11 residues. The CDR3 sequence is CASSLTATQYF. The CDR3 DNA reads as TGTGCCAGCAGTTTAACGGCGACCCAGTACTTC.

This clonotype has just a few counts. This rearrangement joins TRBV7-9 to TRBJ1-3; no reliable D call. CDR1 is SEHNR and CDR2 is FQNEAQ in the germline V gene (reference sequence). V lost 8 bases and J lost 0, with 8 bases in between. The length of the CDR3 is 13 residues. In DNA form, the CDR3 reads TGTGCCAGCTGGGCTTTCTCTGGAAACACCATATATTTT. This sequence encodes CASWAFSGNTIYF. Together with reference TRBV7-9 and TRBJ1-3, the CDR3 gives the full variable domain: DTGVSQNPRHKITKRGQNVTFRCDPISEHNRLYWYRQTLGQGPEFLTYFQNEAQLEKSRLLSDRFSAERPKGSFSTLEIQRTEQGDSAMYLCASWAFSGNTIYFGEGSWLTVV.

The rearrangement links TRBV5-1 to TRBJ2-5; a weak D match, TRBD1 (5 bases). Germline CDR1 reads SGHRS; CDR2 reads YFSETQ. CDR3 length: 12 residues. Trimming shortened V by 5 bases and J by 5 bases, and 10 bases separated the two germline ends. CDR3 nucleotide sequence: TGCGCCAGCAGGCCCCAGGGTGAGACCCAGTACTTC. Its translation: CASRPQGETQYF.

The rearrangement uses TRBV5-1 and TRBJ2-2; D call uncertain. V was pared by 2 bases and J by 7 bases, with 6 bases between. The germline V gene has CDR1 SGHRS and CDR2 YFSETQ. The CDR3 loop spans 12 amino acids. The CDR3 loop reads CASSLANGELFF. CDR3 DNA sequence: TGCGCCAGCAGCTTAGCTAACGGGGAGCTGTTTTTT.

There are a few counts of this clonotype. Mismatch with germline at one junction end may stem from a read error. The chain has TRBV4-3 and TRBJ2-7, with D possibly TRBD2 on 6 matching bases. The V gene's germline CDR1 is LGHNA and CDR2 YSLEER. This CDR3 has 14 amino acids. The CDR3 loop is CASSQGGSSYEQYF. The CDR3 DNA reads TGTGCCAGCAGCCAAGGAGGGAGCTCCTACGAGCAGTACTTC.

This clonotype was observed a handful of times. The J gene is TRBJ1-3, the V gene TRBV29-1; no clear D gene. The CDR3 totals 13 residues. Trimming took off 6 bases at V and 3 bases at J, with 12 bases between the two ends. Looked up from germline, CDR1 is SQVTM and CDR2 is ANQGSEA. CDR3 loop: CSVIPDIGNTIYF. In nucleotides, the CDR3 is TGCAGCGTCATTCCCGATATTGGAAACACCATATATTTT.

This clonotype was seen only a few times. This chain connects TRBV2 to TRBJ2-3; the D is unclear. CDR3 length: 15 amino acids. Germline-derived CDR1 and CDR2 are SNHLY and FYNNEI. V was cut by 7 bases and J by 2 bases, with 16 bases left in between. DNA of the CDR3: TGTGCCAGCAAGGTGTTGCGGCTCGACACAGATACGCAGTATTTT. Its protein product is CASKVLRLDTDTQYF.

The V call is TRBV5-5, the J call TRBJ1-6, with D tentatively TRBD1 (6 bases). This CDR3 comprises 16 residues. The V and J ends lost 1 base and 5 bases respectively, with 13 bases between them. Germline V gives CDR1 SGHKS, CDR2 YYEKEE (reference sequence). The CDR3 DNA reads as TGTGCCAGCAGCTTGAATATACACAGGGATAATTCACCCCTCCACTTT. Translation gives CASSLNIHRDNSPLHF.

This rearrangement joins TRBV5-5 to TRBJ2-7, with D unresolved. There are 12 residues in the CDR3. Germline V lookup: CDR1 SGHKS, CDR2 YYEKEE (reference sequence). V dropped 0 bases and J dropped 5 bases, with 6 bases sitting between them. This CDR3 is CASSLVGHEQYF. The CDR3 region has the DNA TGTGCCAGCAGCTTGGTCGGGCACGAGCAGTACTTC.

In this sample, this clonotype turned up a few times. The rearrangement links TRBV7-2 to TRBJ2-2; D not resolved. CDR1 and CDR2 (germline): SGHTA, FQGNSA. The CDR3 extends over 14 amino acids. V dropped 3 bases and J dropped 3 bases, with 8 bases sitting between them. The CDR3 coding sequence is TGTGCCAGCAGCTTCTGGGCCGACACCGGGGAGCTGTTTTTT. Amino acid sequence: CASSFWADTGELFF.

The rearrangement joins TRBV11-2 to TRBJ1-4; D is perhaps TRBD1 (5 bases). Germline CDR1 SGHAT, CDR2 FQNNGV. V shed 4 bases and J shed 8 bases, with 14 bases lying between them. This CDR3 is built from 14 residues. CDR3 residues: CASSSSRGEEKLFF. CDR3 nucleotide sequence: TGTGCCAGCAGCTCATCTAGGGGCGAGGAAAAACTGTTTTTT.

V and J are TRBV4-1 and TRBJ1-1; no clear D gene. Trimming removed 0 bases at V and 0 bases at J, with 8 bases between. Germline loops: CDR1 MGHRA, CDR2 YSYEKL. The CDR3 is made up of 15 amino acids. The DNA of the CDR3 is TGCGCCAGCAGCCAAGAAGGGTTGATGAACACTGAAGCTTTCTTT. Its translation is CASSQEGLMNTEAFF.